Below, 26 T cell receptor beta chains from the same sample are listed, as sequenced in a study of post-analysis software for immune sequencing data. Findings of the study overall: TRBV5-6, TRBV5-1 and TRBV20-1 belonged to a set of roughly 5 TRBV segments that were more frequent in patients than controls.

Antigens of these TCRs are unknown. The authors incorporated unique molecular identifiers into the TCR beta cDNA libraries. TCRdb fed the PCR reads into MiXCR, producing one record per CDR3 protein. In the table there are hundreds of thousands of distinct CDR3 sequences, 25% to 30% of which are singletons. The specimen sequenced was blood. The receptors were sampled from a girl under 18 with multiple sclerosis.

The chain couples TRBV7-2 to TRBJ1-2; 9 bases fit TRBD1. Losses at the gene ends were 5 bases for V and 7 bases for J; bases not matched to a gene: 5. Germline-derived CDR1 and CDR2 are SGHTA and FQGNSA. The CDR3 has 13 residues. CDR3 region: CASSRTGGSGYTF. The CDR3 nucleotides read TGTGCCAGCAGCCGCACAGGGGGCTCTGGCTACACCTTC. The full variable domain, with the rest looked up from reference TRBV7-2 and TRBJ1-2, is GAGVSQSPSNKVTEKGKDVELRCDPISGHTALYWYRQSLGQGLEFLIYFQGNSAPDKSGLPSDRFSAERTGGSVSTLTIQRTQQEDSAVYLCASSRTGGSGYTFGSGTRLTVV.

This clonotype was detected only a few times. The chain recombines TRBV7-9 with TRBJ2-3, with TRBD1 matching 12 bases. The CDR3 is made up of 16 amino acids. Unmatched junction bases numbered 9, after V lost 5 bases and J lost 6 bases. Germline V gives CDR1 SEHNR, CDR2 FQNEAQ (reference sequence). Here the CDR3 DNA reads TGTGCCAGCAGCCCACCGGGACAGGGGGCGCCGGATACGCAGTATTTT. Translating it yields CASSPPGQGAPDTQYF.

DNA for the CDR3: TGCGCCAGCAGCCCGACAGGGGGAGAAACTAATGAAAAACTGTTTTTT. Translated: CASSPTGGETNEKLFF. The chain has TRBV4-1 and TRBJ1-4, with 9 bases fitting TRBD1. Germline V lookup: CDR1 MGHRA, CDR2 YSYEKL. The V segment lost 4 bases and the J segment 1 base; nucleotides outside the gene matches: 4. The CDR3 loop spans 16 amino acids.

Worth noting for this clonotype: Germline is not matched at one junction end, which may reflect a read error. The chain has TRBV7-2 and TRBJ2-1, with 10 positions matching TRBD1. Looked up from germline, CDR1 is SGHTA and CDR2 is FQGNSA. The CDR3 has 16 residues. The CDR3 loop reads CASGLGPGQGINEQFF. CDR3 DNA: TGTGCCAGCGGCTTAGGCCCGGGACAGGGGATTAATGAGCAGTTCTTC.

The sample holds a few counts of this clonotype. V is TRBV4-2 and J is TRBJ2-4, with TRBD1 matching 9 bases. This CDR3 comprises 20 residues. Germline CDR1 reads LGHNA; CDR2 reads YNFKEQ. Losses at the gene ends were 1 base for V and 2 bases for J; bases not matched to a gene: 15. This CDR3 reads CASSQALFEQGAGSKNIQYF. DNA for the CDR3: TGTGCCAGCAGCCAAGCTTTATTCGAACAGGGGGCCGGGTCCAAAAACATTCAGTACTTC.

This sequence joins TRBV3-1 and TRBJ1-1; 7 bases fit TRBD1. The CDR3 has 15 residues. Germline V lookup: CDR1 LGHDT, CDR2 YNNKEL (reference sequence). With 3 bases clipped from V and 1 base from J, the junction kept 5 bases outside the gene matches. The CDR3 nucleotides are TGTGCCAGCAGCCACGGGACAGCGTCGAACACTGAAGCTTTCTTT. Its protein is CASSHGTASNTEAFF.

Regarding this clonotype: A read error may explain this, as a much larger clone is one base away. V usage is TRBV20-1 and J usage is TRBJ2-7; D tentatively reads TRBD1 or TRBD2 (5 bases each). The CDR3 contains 12 residues. Germline-derived CDR1 and CDR2 are DFQATT and SNEGSKA (reference sequence). The DNA for the CDR3 is TGCAGGGCTGAGGGACCCTCGGGCGAGCAGTACTTC. This encodes CRAEGPSGEQYF.

There are a few counts of this clonotype. This chain connects TRBV25-1 to TRBJ2-5; tentatively, D is TRBD1 or TRBD2 (5 bases each). Trimming shortened V by 6 bases and J by 0 bases, and 14 bases separated the two germline ends. CDR1 and CDR2 (germline): MGHDK, SYGVNS. The CDR3 consists of 15 residues. The CDR3 reads CASSLPGPDQETQYF. The CDR3 coding sequence is TGTGCCAGCAGCCTCCCGGGACCCGACCAAGAGACCCAGTACTTC.

The chain links TRBV20-1 to TRBJ1-4; TRBD1 might be the D (5 bases). The CDR3 has 16 residues. Trimming pared 2 bases from V and 1 base from J, leaving 14 bases between. Germline V lookup: CDR1 DFQATT, CDR2 SNEGSKA (reference sequence). Here the CDR3 DNA reads TGCAGTGCTAGATCCAGGGTATGGGGAACTAATGAAAAACTGTTTTTT. Amino acid sequence: CSARSRVWGTNEKLFF.

CDR3: CASRWTEGNSPLHF. The CDR3 region has the DNA TGTGCCAGCAGATGGACAGAAGGTAATTCACCCCTCCACTTT. The chain couples TRBV12-3 or TRBV12-4 to TRBJ1-6, with D perhaps matching TRBD1 (6 bases). V was pared by 6 bases and J by 6 bases, with 12 bases between. CDR3 length equals 14 residues.

V usage is TRBV2 and J usage is TRBJ1-5; 8 bases map to TRBD1. With V trimmed by 7 bases and J by 4 bases, 6 bases remained unmatched. The CDR3 contains 14 residues. Germline assignment: CDR1 SNHLY and CDR2 FYNNEI. CDR3 amino acids: CASNGGQENQPQHF. CDR3 DNA: TGTGCCAGCAACGGGGGACAGGAGAATCAGCCCCAGCATTTT.

The genes are TRBV5-1 and TRBJ2-7, with TRBD2 matching 9 bases. Per germline, CDR1 SGHRS and CDR2 YFSETQ. The V segment lost 3 bases and the J segment 7 bases; nucleotides outside the gene matches: 14. The length of the CDR3 is 16 residues. The CDR3 spells CASSWGRGSGSDEQYF. In nucleotides, the CDR3 is TGCGCCAGCAGCTGGGGGCGTGGTAGCGGGAGCGATGAGCAGTACTTC.

The table lists this clonotype with many counts. The chain couples TRBV7-2 to TRBJ2-7; tentative D call: TRBD2 (6 bases). The CDR3 spans 16 residues. V dropped 4 bases and J dropped 7 bases, with 23 bases sitting between them. The germline gives CDR1 SGHTA, CDR2 FQGNSA. The CDR3 reads CASSSRTGTPAWEQYF. The CDR3 region has the DNA TGTGCCAGCAGCTCCCGGACCGGGACTCCAGCATGGGAGCAGTACTTC.

The sample holds many counts of this clonotype. CDR3 residues: CSVEGTGGTDTQYF. The CDR3 DNA reads as TGCAGCGTTGAAGGGACAGGGGGCACAGATACGCAGTATTTT. The rearrangement uses TRBV29-1 and TRBJ2-3, with 9 bases fitting TRBD1. Looked up from germline, CDR1 is SQVTM and CDR2 is ANQGSEA. The trim removed 1 base at V and 1 base at J, leaving 0 bases unmatched. This CDR3 comprises 14 residues.

This clonotype was seen more than once but under ten times. The V gene is TRBV7-9, the J gene TRBJ1-4; weak D call: TRBD1 (5 bases). The CDR3 has 16 amino acids. Trimming removed 3 bases from V and 3 bases from J, with 14 bases in between. Germline V gives CDR1 SEHNR, CDR2 FQNEAQ (reference sequence). CDR3 nucleotides: TGTGCCAGCAGCTTGGGACTTTCGGCGGCTAATGAAAAACTGTTTTTT. Encoded protein: CASSLGLSAANEKLFF.

The table lists this clonotype with a few counts. This chain joins TRBV27 and TRBJ1-5; D gene uncertain. The CDR3 length is 13 residues. Germline values: CDR1 MNHEY, CDR2 SMNVEV (reference sequence). The germline V and J ends were trimmed by 3 bases and 7 bases, with 10 bases remaining between them. CDR3: CASSLAVWQPQHF. CDR3 bases: TGTGCCAGCAGTTTGGCGGTATGGCAGCCCCAGCATTTT.

The J gene is TRBJ2-3, the V gene TRBV5-6; tentative D call: TRBD1 (6 bases). CDR1 is SGHDT, CDR2 YYEEEE, per germline. Trimming took off 4 bases at V and 2 bases at J, with 17 bases between the two ends. This CDR3 region has 16 residues. The DNA for the CDR3 is TGTGCCAGCAGCCCGGAGACAGGCTCTTCCACAGATACGCAGTATTTT. Translation: CASSPETGSSTDTQYF.

This clonotype was seen more than once but under ten times. This chain links TRBV7-2 with TRBJ1-5; 8 bases agree with TRBD1. Germline CDR1 reads SGHTA; CDR2 reads FQGNSA. The CDR3 spans 18 residues. The V segment lost 5 bases and the J segment 6 bases; nucleotides outside the gene matches: 18. CDR3 loop: CASSRTKSRQGWGQPQHF. In nucleotides, the CDR3 is TGTGCCAGCAGCCGAACGAAAAGTAGACAGGGGTGGGGTCAGCCCCAGCATTTT. Using reference TRBV7-2 and TRBJ1-5 for the parts outside the CDR3, the full variable domain is GAGVSQSPSNKVTEKGKDVELRCDPISGHTALYWYRQSLGQGLEFLIYFQGNSAPDKSGLPSDRFSAERTGGSVSTLTIQRTQQEDSAVYLCASSRTKSRQGWGQPQHFGDGTRLSIL.

The rearrangement joins TRBV28 to TRBJ2-4; D gene unclear. CDR1 is MDHEN and CDR2 is SYDVKM in the germline V gene. The ends were cut back, 5 bases at V and 1 base at J, with 12 bases in the middle. The CDR3 loop spans 15 amino acids. This CDR3 is CASSPADGAKNIQYF. The CDR3 bases are TGTGCCAGCAGTCCGGCGGACGGGGCCAAAAACATTCAGTACTTC.

This clonotype was observed a handful of times. The chain joins TRBV5-5 to TRBJ2-5; TRBD1 aligns across 8 bases. The CDR3 is 16 residues long. Losses at the gene ends were 4 bases for V and 5 bases for J; bases not matched to a gene: 13. CDR1 SGHKS and CDR2 YYEKEE come from the germline V gene (reference sequence). For the CDR3, the DNA is TGTGCCAGCAGCCCCCCCGGGCAGGGGGCAAAGGAGACCCAGTACTTC. It yields the protein CASSPPGQGAKETQYF. Full variable domain (outside the CDR3, taken from reference TRBV5-5 and TRBJ2-5): DAGVTQSPTHLIKTRGQQVTLRCSPISGHKSVSWYQQVLGQGPQFIFQYYEKEERGRGNFPDRFSARQFPNYSSELNVNALLLGDSALYLCASSPPGQGAKETQYFGPGTRLLVL.

Note on this clonotype: The junction does not match germline at one end; this may be a read error. V usage is TRBV6-1 and J usage is TRBJ1-5; 9 nucleotides align to TRBD1. Germline lookup yields CDR1 MNHNS and CDR2 SASEGT. The length of the CDR3 is 14 residues. For the CDR3, the DNA is TGTGCCGGCAGGGGACAGGGACACAATCAGCCCCAGCATTTT. Its protein is CAGRGQGHNQPQHF.

The chain carries TRBV10-3 and TRBJ2-3; maybe TRBD1 (6 bases). Trimming took off 6 bases at V and 6 bases at J, with 25 bases between the two ends. CDR3 size: 17 residues. Germline loops: CDR1 ENHRY, CDR2 SYGVKD. The CDR3 here is CAISLRGGRRSADTQYF. The CDR3 region has the DNA TGTGCCATCAGCCTGAGAGGGGGACGGAGGAGTGCGGATACGCAGTATTTT.

This clonotype was observed a handful of times. The rearrangement links TRBV10-3 to TRBJ1-2, with D tentatively TRBD1 (6 bases). Germline values: CDR1 ENHRY, CDR2 SYGVKD. The CDR3 is made up of 15 amino acids. V gave up 2 bases and J gave up 3 bases, with 13 bases separating them. The CDR3 spells CAISEKGGLDYGYTF. DNA of the CDR3: TGTGCCATCAGTGAGAAAGGGGGGCTGGACTATGGCTACACCTTC.

The V and J genes are TRBV15 and TRBJ2-2, with D maybe TRBD2 (7 bases). Deletions cut 4 bases from V and 6 bases from J, with 12 bases between. The CDR3 extends over 14 amino acids. From germline, CDR1 is LNHNV and CDR2 YYDKDF (reference sequence). The CDR3 is CATSTRGAPGELFF. The CDR3 nucleotides are TGTGCCACCAGCACCCGGGGGGCGCCCGGGGAGCTGTTTTTT. Looking up the rest from reference TRBV15 and TRBJ2-2 gives the full variable domain: DAMVIQNPRYQVTQFGKPVTLSCSQTLNHNVMYWYQQKSSQAPKLLFHYYDKDFNNEADTPDNFQSRRPNTSFCFLDIRSPGLGDTAMYLCATSTRGAPGELFFGEGSRLTVL.

This sequence joins TRBV20-1 and TRBJ2-5; 10 bases are a match to TRBD1. Germline values: CDR1 DFQATT, CDR2 SNEGSKA (reference sequence). V was clipped by 6 bases and J by 5 bases; unmatched bases: 9. The CDR3 has 14 amino acids. The CDR3 spells CSATRDRGWETQYF. For the CDR3, the DNA is TGCAGTGCGACAAGGGACAGGGGCTGGGAGACCCAGTACTTC.

V gene TRBV7-9 combines with J gene TRBJ1-5, with D hard to call. The CDR3 sequence is 13 residues long. V shed 6 bases and J shed 4 bases, with 10 bases lying between them. Per the germline V gene, CDR1 is SEHNR and CDR2 is FQNEAQ (reference sequence). CDR3 residues: CASRSEGNQPQHF. CDR3 bases: TGTGCCAGCAGGTCAGAAGGTAATCAGCCCCAGCATTTT.